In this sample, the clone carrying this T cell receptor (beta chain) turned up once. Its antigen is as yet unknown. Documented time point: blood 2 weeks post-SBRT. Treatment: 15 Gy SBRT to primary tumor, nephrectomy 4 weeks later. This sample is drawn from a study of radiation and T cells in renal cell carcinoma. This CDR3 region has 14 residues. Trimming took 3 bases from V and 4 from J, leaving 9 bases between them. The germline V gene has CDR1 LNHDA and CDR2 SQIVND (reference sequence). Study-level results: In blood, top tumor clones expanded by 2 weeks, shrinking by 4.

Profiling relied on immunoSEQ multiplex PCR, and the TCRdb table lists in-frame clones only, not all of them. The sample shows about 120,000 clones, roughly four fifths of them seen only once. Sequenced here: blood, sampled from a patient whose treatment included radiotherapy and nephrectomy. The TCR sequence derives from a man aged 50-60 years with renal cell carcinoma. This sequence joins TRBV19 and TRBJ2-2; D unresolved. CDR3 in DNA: TGTGCCAGTAGTATGCTTTGGGGCACCGGGGAGCTGTTTTTT. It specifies CASSMLWGTGELFF.